This TCR beta chain was captured by sequencing in a study of shared clonotypes between healthy human individuals. Study as a whole: The cohort had a couple of women and a few men, ages 18 to 49.

CDR1 SGHRS and CDR2 YFSETQ come from the germline V gene. The CDR3 is 17 residues long. V was pared by 2 bases and J by 1 base, with 18 bases between. A deep-level run was used for the assay. Evenly divided among several immunoSEQ plates was the genomic DNA of each subset. Using immunoSEQ multiplex PCR, the repertoire was profiled, and TCRdb retains in-frame clones only, with some absent. The table has roughly 640,000 clones, around 97% seen once; the top ten hold around 0.057%. Findings and limits, study-wide: What rarefaction showed was incomplete sorted-subset sequencing despite large depth.

With regard to this clone: Its target is unknown.

The chain carries TRBV5-1 and TRBJ2-5; tentative D call: TRBD2 (6 bases). The sequenced sample consisted of naive CD4+ T cells sorted from blood. Subset in this sample: CD45RA+ positively selected. The clonotype comes from a woman aged 25 to 39 in good health. The CDR3 DNA reads TGCGCCAGCAGCTTAAATCCCGGGACTTTAATCCAAGAGACCCAGTACTTC. Its protein is CASSLNPGTLIQETQYF.